Sequencing of this TCR beta chain was carried out in a study of blood T cells in healthy people across ages. Study results and caveats: Any conclusive comparison of naive versus antigen-experienced cells was prevented by using unsorted PBMCs.

It was with a sample-barcoded 5' primer and a J-beta primer mix that a second PCR of roughly 7 to 12 cycles was run. Via MiXCR, TCRdb re-called the 5' RACE reads, giving one row per CDR3 protein. The sample records some 750,000 distinct CDR3 sequences, 22% being singletons. As concerns this clonotype: Its specificity is not known.

CDR1 and CDR2 from the germline V gene are SGHTA and FQGNSA. The CDR3 spans 16 residues. The J segment lost 0 bases and the V segment lost 1 base, leaving 5 bases of the junction unmatched. This sequence originates from a man between 65 and 85 years old in good health. This chain links TRBV7-2 with TRBJ2-7; 8 bases are shared with TRBD2. Sequencing was done on a sample of blood. The CDR3 spells CASSLDGSGISYEQYV. CDR3 nucleotide sequence: TGTGCCAGCAGCTTAGATGGTAGCGGGATCTCCTACGAGCAGTACGTC.